The 32 T cell receptor beta chains in this list originate from one sample, sequenced in a study of T cells after yellow fever vaccination. A single record per CDR3 protein comes from TCRdb applying MiXCR to the 5' RACE reads. The repertoire consists of 300,000 or so distinct CDR3 sequences, with over 10% occurring once and the leading ten covering approximately 0.49%. Sequencing was performed on CD4+ T cells sorted from PBMCs, taken 45 days after the yellow fever booster vaccination. All receptors come from a man between 25 and 39 years old who received the YFV17D yellow fever vaccine.

This clonotype was seen a handful of times. The chain employs TRBV6-1 and TRBJ2-5; the D gene is possibly TRBD1 (6 bases). Germline V gene sequence: CDR1 MNHNS, CDR2 SASEGT. The CDR3 sequence is 14 residues long. The ends were cut back, 8 bases at V and 2 bases at J, with 15 bases in the middle. For the CDR3, the DNA is TGTGCCAGCCGTCAAACAGGGATACAAGAGACCCAGTACTTC. This encodes CASRQTGIQETQYF.

Turning to this clonotype: At one of its ends the junction is not consistent with the germline gene, which may arise from a read error. The genes are TRBV4-2 and TRBJ2-5; 9 positions match TRBD2. Per the germline V gene, CDR1 is LGHNA and CDR2 is YNFKEQ. The CDR3 is made up of 16 amino acids. DNA of the CDR3: TGTGCCAGCAGCCAAGAATGGGCGGGAGGGCTAGAGACACAGTACTTC. It translates to CASSQEWAGGLETQYF.

This clonotype was picked up many times. V usage is TRBV7-2 and J usage is TRBJ2-3; D uncertain. V lost 2 bases and J lost 4, with 4 bases in between. Per germline, CDR1 SGHTA and CDR2 FQGNSA. This CDR3 spans 12 amino acids. Here the CDR3 DNA reads TGTGCCAGCAGCTTAAGGGCAGATACGCAGTATTTT. Protein sequence: CASSLRADTQYF.

This rearrangement joins TRBV6-1 to TRBJ1-1; D unresolved. Trimming took off 4 bases at V and 6 bases at J, with 12 bases between the two ends. CDR1 is MNHNS, CDR2 SASEGT, per germline. This CDR3 region has 13 residues. CDR3 sequence reads: CASSGPGLAEAFF. As DNA, the CDR3 is TGTGCCAGCAGTGGGCCTGGGTTGGCTGAAGCTTTCTTT.

The chain recombines TRBV5-7 with TRBJ2-2; 12 bases are shared with TRBD1. TRBV5-7 has ORF status, its function being uncertain. V lost 4 bases to trimming and J lost 7 bases; unmatched junction nucleotides: 8. The CDR3 has 16 amino acids. The CDR3 DNA sequence: TGTGCCAGCAGCCCCGGGGACAGGGGGCCAGGCGGGGAGCTGTTTTTT. It codes for CASSPGDRGPGGELFF.

The CDR3 is CSARSRGLADNEQFF. CDR3 in DNA: TGCAGTGCTAGATCTAGGGGACTAGCGGACAATGAGCAGTTCTTC. The V and J genes are TRBV20-1 and TRBJ2-1, with 11 positions matching TRBD2. From germline, CDR1 is DFQATT and CDR2 SNEGSKA (reference sequence). J gave up 5 bases and V 2 bases, and 5 bases lay outside the gene matches. The CDR3 is 15 residues long.

The rearrangement joins TRBV5-5 to TRBJ2-7, with no clear D. Germline assignment: CDR1 SGHKS and CDR2 YYEKEE (reference sequence). The length of the CDR3 is 14 residues. V gave up 2 bases and J gave up 2 bases, with 11 bases separating them. CDR3 bases: TGTGCCAGCAGCTTCGGTGTCGGACCCTACGAGCAGTACTTC. It specifies CASSFGVGPYEQYF. The full variable domain, completed using reference TRBV5-5 and TRBJ2-7, is DAGVTQSPTHLIKTRGQQVTLRCSPISGHKSVSWYQQVLGQGPQFIFQYYEKEERGRGNFPDRFSARQFPNYSSELNVNALLLGDSALYLCASSFGVGPYEQYFGPGTRLTVT.

This rearrangement joins TRBV6-5 to TRBJ1-4, with TRBD1 matching 8 bases. CDR3 size: 18 residues. V gave up 0 bases and J gave up 3 bases; unmatched junction bases: 9. Germline values: CDR1 MNHEY, CDR2 SVGAGI. This chain's CDR3 is CASSYSTPGQAANEKLFF. DNA for the CDR3: TGTGCCAGCAGTTACTCAACGCCGGGACAGGCTGCTAATGAAAAACTGTTTTTT.

This clonotype was seen at least ten times. One end of the junction fails to match germline, which may point to a read error. V usage is TRBV5-6 and J usage is TRBJ2-1, with D tentatively TRBD1 (6 bases). This CDR3 has 11 amino acids. Germline V CDR1 and CDR2: SGHDT, YYEEEE. The CDR3 spells CASSLGKGVIF. CDR3 nucleotide sequence: TGTGCCAGCAGCTTGGGCAAGGGGGTGATCTTC. Using reference TRBV5-6 and TRBJ2-1 for the parts outside the CDR3, the full variable domain is DAGVTQSPTHLIKTRGQQVTLRCSPKSGHDTVSWYQQALGQGPQFIFQYYEEEERQRGNFPDRFSGHQFPNYSSELNVNALLLGDSALYLCASSLGKGVIFGPGTRLTVL.

Regarding this clonotype: A much larger clone lies a single base off, so this may be a read error. The rearrangement joins TRBV7-2 to TRBJ1-2; D is unresolved. The CDR3 spans 12 residues. Germline CDR1 reads SGHTA; CDR2 reads FQGNSA. The CDR3 DNA sequence: TGTGCCGGCAGCTTGGGCCCGGGGGGCTACACCTTC. Its protein is CAGSLGPGGYTF. Full variable domain (missing parts from reference TRBV7-2 and TRBJ1-2): GAGVSQSPSNKVTEKGKDVELRCDPISGHTALYWYRQSLGQGLEFLIYFQGNSAPDKSGLPSDRFSAERTGGSVSTLTIQRTQQEDSAVYLCAGSLGPGGYTFGSGTRLTVV.

This clonotype was recorded a few times. This sequence joins TRBV15 and TRBJ2-7, with no clear D. Germline CDR1 LNHNV, CDR2 YYDKDF (reference sequence). The V end lost 3 bases, the J end lost 6 bases, and 21 bases lay between the germline ends. CDR3 size: 16 residues. The CDR3 sequence: CATSSTTIGVIREQYF. As DNA, the CDR3 is TGTGCCACCAGCAGCACAACGATTGGTGTAATCCGCGAGCAGTACTTC.

The genes are TRBV5-1 and TRBJ2-1; 7 bases are a match to TRBD2. Losses at the gene ends were 4 bases for V and 0 bases for J; bases not matched to a gene: 4. The CDR3 spans 15 residues. In germline, CDR1 is SGHRS, CDR2 YFSETQ. CDR3 in DNA: TGCGCCAGCAGCACGACTAGCCCCTCCTACAATGAGCAGTTCTTC. Amino acids: CASSTTSPSYNEQFF.

The chain is built from TRBV20-1 and TRBJ2-6; no clear D gene. This CDR3 contains 14 residues. Trimming stripped 4 bases from V and 4 bases from J, with 11 bases between. The germline V gene has CDR1 DFQATT and CDR2 SNEGSKA (reference sequence). CDR3 region: CSATAPEGANVLTF. The CDR3 region has the DNA TGCAGTGCTACTGCTCCTGAGGGGGCCAACGTCCTGACTTTC.

The chain employs TRBV3-1 and TRBJ2-7, with 8 nucleotides matching TRBD2. Trimming cost V 5 bases and J 6 bases; bases outside gene matches: 9. The CDR3 consists of 14 residues. Germline-derived CDR1 and CDR2 are LGHDT and YNNKEL (reference sequence). The DNA for the CDR3 is TGTGCCAGCAGCTTCGCCGGGACTAGTTCCGAGCAGTACTTC. Protein: CASSFAGTSSEQYF.

V and J are TRBV3-1 and TRBJ2-1; a weak D match, TRBD2 (6 bases). This CDR3 region has 13 residues. V was shortened by 4 bases and J by 6 bases, with 10 bases between the two germline ends. Per germline, CDR1 LGHDT and CDR2 YNNKEL (reference sequence). CDR3 DNA: TGTGCCAGCAGCCTAGCGGTGATCAATGAGCAGTTCTTC. This encodes CASSLAVINEQFF.

This clonotype was seen more than once but under ten times. The gene calls are TRBV20-1 and TRBJ2-5; D is undetermined. Trimming pared 3 bases from V and 1 base from J, leaving 9 bases between. CDR3 size: 13 residues. Germline V gives CDR1 DFQATT, CDR2 SNEGSKA (reference sequence). Written as DNA, the CDR3 is TGCAGTGCTAGCGAGGACGCCCAAGAGACCCAGTACTTC. This codes for CSASEDAQETQYF.

This clonotype was found a few times. The rearrangement joins TRBV20-1 to TRBJ1-5, with a possible D match to TRBD1 (5 bases). The CDR3 totals 15 residues. The V gene's germline CDR1 is DFQATT and CDR2 SNEGSKA (reference sequence). V lost 1 base and J 0 bases, leaving 10 bases between the germline ends. Written as DNA, the CDR3 is TGCAGTGCTAGAGTAGGGGAGTATAGCAATCAGCCCCAGCATTTT. Its protein product is CSARVGEYSNQPQHF.

The V gene is TRBV5-6, the J gene TRBJ2-5, with 9 bases fitting TRBD2. Germline values: CDR1 SGHDT, CDR2 YYEEEE. The CDR3 runs 15 residues. After removal of 0 bases from V and 5 bases from J, the junction contained 5 bases not matched to a gene. DNA for the CDR3: TGTGCCAGCAGCTTGGAGGCGGGAGGGGTGGAGACCCAGTACTTC. Translated: CASSLEAGGVETQYF.

This clonotype was counted between two and nine times. The chain employs TRBV7-3 and TRBJ2-7, with 8 bases fitting TRBD2. CDR3 size: 14 residues. V dropped 5 bases and J dropped 3; count of bases not matched to a gene: 6. Looked up from germline, CDR1 is SGHTA and CDR2 is FQGTGA. DNA for the CDR3: TGTGCCAGCAGCCTTTCTAGCGGGCTCTACGAGCAGTACTTC. Amino acids: CASSLSSGLYEQYF. The whole variable domain, filled in from reference TRBV7-3 and TRBJ2-7, reads GAGVSQTPSNKVTEKGKYVELRCDPISGHTALYWYRQSLGQGPEFLIYFQGTGAADDSGLPNDRFFAVRPEGSVSTLKIQRTERGDSAVYLCASSLSSGLYEQYFGPGTRLTVT.

This clonotype has a handful of counts. The rearrangement joins TRBV20-1 to TRBJ2-2; 8 bases match TRBD2. CDR3 size: 13 residues. The J segment lost 4 bases and the V segment lost 7 bases, leaving 5 bases of the junction unmatched. Germline V gene sequence: CDR1 DFQATT, CDR2 SNEGSKA (reference sequence). CDR3 amino acids: CSVSLAGTGELFF. CDR3 nucleotides: TGCAGTGTTTCGCTAGCGGGCACCGGGGAGCTGTTTTTT.

This clonotype was seen ten or more times. V usage is TRBV29-1 and J usage is TRBJ2-5, with D perhaps TRBD2 (6 bases). Trimming shortened V by 7 bases and J by 7 bases, and 16 bases separated the two germline ends. The CDR3 is 12 amino acids. Germline lookup yields CDR1 SQVTM and CDR2 ANQGSEA. CDR3 region: CSGGPGSGTQYF. The CDR3 nucleotides read TGCAGCGGTGGCCCCGGGAGTGGGACCCAGTACTTC.

The genes are TRBV20-1 and TRBJ2-7; tentative D call: TRBD2 (5 bases). CDR1 is DFQATT and CDR2 is SNEGSKA in the germline V gene (reference sequence). Trimming removed 0 bases from V and 5 bases from J, with 14 bases in between. The CDR3 is 14 residues long. The CDR3 sequence: CSARDPGSVDEQYF. CDR3 coding DNA: TGCAGTGCTAGAGATCCGGGATCTGTGGACGAGCAGTACTTC.

V is TRBV7-2 and J is TRBJ2-7; 9 bases align to TRBD2. V shed 5 bases, J shed 3 bases, and the junction held 2 bases outside the gene matches. Germline V CDR1 and CDR2: SGHTA, FQGNSA. The CDR3 has 13 residues. The CDR3 region is CASSRGRDYEQYF. For the CDR3, the DNA is TGTGCCAGCAGCCGCGGGAGGGACTACGAGCAGTACTTC.

The CDR3 DNA reads TGTGCCAGCTCATCAGCGACAGGGCATGAGACCCAGTACTTC. Translated: CASSSATGHETQYF. The chain couples TRBV18 to TRBJ2-5; 7 nucleotides agree with TRBD1. Germline lookup yields CDR1 KGHSH and CDR2 LQKENI. With 5 bases clipped from V and 5 bases from J, the junction kept 8 bases outside the gene matches. CDR3 size: 14 residues. Complete variable domain (other parts from reference TRBV18 and TRBJ2-5): NAGVMQNPRHLVRRRGQEARLRCSPMKGHSHVYWYRQLPEEGLKFMVYLQKENIIDESGMPKERFSAEFPKEGPSILRIQQVVRGDSAAYFCASSSATGHETQYFGPGTRLLVL.

The chain joins TRBV10-2 to TRBJ2-7, with TRBD2 identical over 9 bases. There are 16 residues in the CDR3. Trimming took 2 bases from V and 9 from J; bases not matched to a gene: 14. Looked up from germline, CDR1 is WSHSY and CDR2 is SAAADI. The DNA of the CDR3 is TGCGCCAGCAGTGAGAGCGGGGCTAGCGGGATGCGCTTGCAGTACTTC. Protein: CASSESGASGMRLQYF.

This clonotype was seen more than once but under ten times. The V gene is TRBV5-1, the J gene TRBJ2-2; 7 positions agree with TRBD1. Trimming at V came to 4 bases and at J to 4 bases, leaving 10 bases not matched to a gene. Germline V CDR1 and CDR2: SGHRS, YFSETQ. The CDR3 has 16 residues. The CDR3 spells CASSPLDRVSTGELFF. CDR3 sequence (DNA): TGCGCCAGCAGCCCCCTCGACAGGGTGTCCACCGGGGAGCTGTTTTTT.

In its sample, this clonotype was seen a few times. The chain is built from TRBV20-1 and TRBJ2-2; 14 nucleotides align to TRBD2. The CDR3 totals 16 residues. V lost 3 bases and J lost 3; bases outside the gene matches: 3. CDR1 DFQATT and CDR2 SNEGSKA come from the germline V gene (reference sequence). The CDR3 reads CSARTSGRVDTGELFF. DNA of the CDR3: TGCAGTGCTAGGACTAGCGGGAGGGTGGACACCGGGGAGCTGTTTTTT.

This clonotype occurred a few times. The rearrangement uses TRBV7-2 and TRBJ2-7, with TRBD2 as a possible D gene (6 bases). Germline V CDR1 and CDR2: SGHTA, FQGNSA. V was trimmed by 4 bases and J by 7 bases, leaving 17 bases between them. CDR3 length: 14 amino acids. Here the CDR3 reads CASSSQWGSGEQYF. The CDR3 coding sequence is TGTGCCAGCAGCTCCCAGTGGGGCAGCGGGGAGCAGTACTTC.

This clonotype has a count of ten or more. CDR3 coding DNA: TGTGCCAGCAGCCCACCTCCCGGGACAGGTTACAATGAGCAGTTCTTC. Translating it yields CASSPPPGTGYNEQFF. V and J are TRBV13 and TRBJ2-1; 8 bases fit TRBD1. The CDR3 spans 16 residues. The V and J ends lost 5 bases and 4 bases, in that order; junction bases with no gene match: 10. The germline gives CDR1 PRHDT, CDR2 FYEKMQ (reference sequence).

This chain connects TRBV6-5 to TRBJ2-7; D gene unclear. The CDR3 has 12 residues. V lost 6 bases and J lost 4, with 10 bases in between. Germline V gene sequence: CDR1 MNHEY, CDR2 SVGAGI. The CDR3 protein is CASRGGGYEQYF. CDR3 nucleotide sequence: TGTGCCAGCAGGGGTGGTGGGTACGAGCAGTACTTC.

The chain joins TRBV7-2 to TRBJ2-7; D might be TRBD2 (6 bases). Deletions cut 7 bases from V and 0 bases from J, with 19 bases between. The CDR3 totals 16 residues. From germline, CDR1 is SGHTA and CDR2 FQGNSA. CDR3 amino acids: CASNLLGGGSSYEQYF. CDR3 nucleotides: TGTGCCAGCAACCTACTGGGTGGGGGGAGCTCCTACGAGCAGTACTTC. The variable domain in full, with the rest retrieved from reference TRBV7-2 and TRBJ2-7, is GAGVSQSPSNKVTEKGKDVELRCDPISGHTALYWYRQSLGQGLEFLIYFQGNSAPDKSGLPSDRFSAERTGGSVSTLTIQRTQQEDSAVYLCASNLLGGGSSYEQYFGPGTRLTVT.

The CDR3 is CSARDSGRAGDTQYF. The CDR3 region has the DNA TGCAGTGCTAGAGATTCCGGGAGGGCAGGTGATACGCAGTATTTT. This rearrangement joins TRBV20-1 to TRBJ2-3, with 8 bases matching TRBD2. CDR1 DFQATT and CDR2 SNEGSKA come from the germline V gene (reference sequence). This CDR3 spans 15 amino acids. J was trimmed by 6 bases and V by 0 bases; bases with no gene match: 8.